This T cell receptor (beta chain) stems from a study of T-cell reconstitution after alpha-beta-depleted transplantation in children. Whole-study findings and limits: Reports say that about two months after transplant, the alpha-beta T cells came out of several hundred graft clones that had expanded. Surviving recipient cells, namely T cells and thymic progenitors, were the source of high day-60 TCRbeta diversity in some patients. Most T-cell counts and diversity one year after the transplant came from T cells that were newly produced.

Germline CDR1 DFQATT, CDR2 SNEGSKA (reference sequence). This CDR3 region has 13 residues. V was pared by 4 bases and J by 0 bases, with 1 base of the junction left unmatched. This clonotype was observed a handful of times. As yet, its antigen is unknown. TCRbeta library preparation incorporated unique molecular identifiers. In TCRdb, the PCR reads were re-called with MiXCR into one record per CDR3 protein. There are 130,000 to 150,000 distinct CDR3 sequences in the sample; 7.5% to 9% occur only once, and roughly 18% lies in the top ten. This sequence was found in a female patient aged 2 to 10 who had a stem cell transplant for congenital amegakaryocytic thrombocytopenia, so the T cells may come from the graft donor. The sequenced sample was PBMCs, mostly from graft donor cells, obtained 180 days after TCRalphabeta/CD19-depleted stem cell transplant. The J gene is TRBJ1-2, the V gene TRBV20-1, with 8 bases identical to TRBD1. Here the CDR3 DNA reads TGCAGTGCTAAACAGGGGGCTAACTATGGCTACACCTTC. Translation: CSAKQGANYGYTF.